This T cell receptor beta chain originates from a study of T cells in Graves' hyperthyroidism and ophthalmopathy. Study-level findings and limits: Peripheral blood also featured most of the thyroid clonotypes expanded above 0.001.

It was uncontrolled infection, other autoimmune disease, pregnancy or lactation that excluded patients. Only a few counts were recorded for this clonotype. Its antigen is not identified. TCR beta CDR3 regions were amplified from RNA transcripts. An initial round of RT-PCR targeting the TCR CDR3 relied on the HTBI primer set. TCRdb fed the multiplex PCR reads into MiXCR, producing one record per CDR3 protein. The top ten clones hold roughly 7% of a sample with around 600,000 distinct CDR3 sequences, approximately 15% of them seen once. This clonotype originated in a woman aged 18-29 years with Graves' ophthalmopathy. The sequenced sample consisted of blood.

CDR3 region: CAISDPRGPYEQYF. The CDR3 DNA reads as TGTGCCATCAGTGACCCCAGGGGTCCCTACGAGCAGTACTTC. This chain connects TRBV10-3 to TRBJ2-7; D possibly corresponds to TRBD1 (6 bases). V lost 3 bases and J 2 bases, leaving 11 bases between the germline ends. CDR3 length equals 14 residues. In germline, CDR1 is ENHRY, CDR2 SYGVKD.